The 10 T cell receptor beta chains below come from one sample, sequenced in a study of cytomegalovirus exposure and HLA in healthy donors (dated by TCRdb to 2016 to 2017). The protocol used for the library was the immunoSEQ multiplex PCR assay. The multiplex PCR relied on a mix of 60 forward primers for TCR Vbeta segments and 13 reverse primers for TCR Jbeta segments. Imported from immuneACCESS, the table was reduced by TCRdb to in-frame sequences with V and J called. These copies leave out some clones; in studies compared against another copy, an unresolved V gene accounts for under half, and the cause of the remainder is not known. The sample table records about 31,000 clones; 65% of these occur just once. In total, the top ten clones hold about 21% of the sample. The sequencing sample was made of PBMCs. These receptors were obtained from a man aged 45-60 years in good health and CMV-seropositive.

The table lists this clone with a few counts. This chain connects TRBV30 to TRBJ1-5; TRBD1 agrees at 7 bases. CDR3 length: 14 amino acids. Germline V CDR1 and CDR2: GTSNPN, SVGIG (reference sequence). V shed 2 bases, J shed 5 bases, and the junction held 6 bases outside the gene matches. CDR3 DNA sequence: TGTGCCTGGAGTTTAACAGGGGCCTATCAGCCCCAGCATTTT. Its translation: CAWSLTGAYQPQHF.

In DNA, the CDR3 is TGTGCCAGCAGTAGAGGGACTGGGGACTACGAGCAGTACTTC. This gives the protein CASSRGTGDYEQYF. The chain couples TRBV6-5 to TRBJ2-7; the D gene is possibly TRBD2 (6 bases). Germline CDR1 is MNHEY and CDR2 is SVGAGI. Trimming cost V 5 bases and J 3 bases, with 14 bases left between them. CDR3 length: 14 amino acids.

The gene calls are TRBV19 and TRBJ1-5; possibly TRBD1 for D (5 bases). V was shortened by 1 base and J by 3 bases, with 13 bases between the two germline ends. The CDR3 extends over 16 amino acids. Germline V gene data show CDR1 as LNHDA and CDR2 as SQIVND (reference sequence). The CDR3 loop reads CASSIVGHLPNQPQHF. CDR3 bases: TGTGCCAGTAGTATAGTCGGACACTTGCCCAATCAGCCCCAGCATTTT. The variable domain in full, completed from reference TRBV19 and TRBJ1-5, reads DGGITQSPKYLFRKEGQNVTLSCEQNLNHDAMYWYRQDPGQGLRLIYYSQIVNDFQKGDIAEGYSVSREKKESFPLTVTSAQKNPTAFYLCASSIVGHLPNQPQHFGDGTRLSIL.

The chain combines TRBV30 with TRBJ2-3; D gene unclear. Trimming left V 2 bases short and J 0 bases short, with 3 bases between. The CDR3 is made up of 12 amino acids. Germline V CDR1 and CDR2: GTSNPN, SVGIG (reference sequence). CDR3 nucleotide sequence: TGTGCCTGGAGTCAAAGCACAGATACGCAGTATTTT. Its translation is CAWSQSTDTQYF.

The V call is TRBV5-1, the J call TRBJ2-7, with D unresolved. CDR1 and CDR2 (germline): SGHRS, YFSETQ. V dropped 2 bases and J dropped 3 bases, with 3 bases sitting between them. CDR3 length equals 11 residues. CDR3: CASSLYYEQYF. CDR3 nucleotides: TGCGCCAGCAGCTTATACTACGAGCAGTACTTC.

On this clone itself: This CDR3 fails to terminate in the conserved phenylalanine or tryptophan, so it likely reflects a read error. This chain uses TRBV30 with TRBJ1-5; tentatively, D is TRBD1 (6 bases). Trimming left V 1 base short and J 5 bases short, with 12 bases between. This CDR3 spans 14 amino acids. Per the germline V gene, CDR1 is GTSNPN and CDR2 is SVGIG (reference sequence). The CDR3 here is CAWSDRVSHQPQHL. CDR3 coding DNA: TGTGCCTGGAGTGACAGGGTATCCCATCAGCCCCAGCATCTT.

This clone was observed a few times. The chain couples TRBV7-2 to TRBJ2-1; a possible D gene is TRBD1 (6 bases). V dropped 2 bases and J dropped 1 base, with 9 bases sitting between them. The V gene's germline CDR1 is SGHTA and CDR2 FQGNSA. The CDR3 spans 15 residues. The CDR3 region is CASSLTQGSYNEQFF. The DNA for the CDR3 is TGTGCCAGCAGCTTAACCCAGGGGTCCTACAATGAGCAGTTCTTC. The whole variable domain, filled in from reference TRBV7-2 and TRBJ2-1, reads GAGVSQSPSNKVTEKGKDVELRCDPISGHTALYWYRQSLGQGLEFLIYFQGNSAPDKSGLPSDRFSAERTGGSVSTLTIQRTQQEDSAVYLCASSLTQGSYNEQFFGPGTRLTVL.

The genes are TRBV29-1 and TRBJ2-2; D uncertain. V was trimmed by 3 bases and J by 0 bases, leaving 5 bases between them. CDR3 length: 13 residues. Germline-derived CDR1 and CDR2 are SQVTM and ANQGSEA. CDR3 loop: CSVDGPNTGELFF. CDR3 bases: TGCAGCGTTGACGGTCCGAACACCGGGGAGCTGTTTTTT.

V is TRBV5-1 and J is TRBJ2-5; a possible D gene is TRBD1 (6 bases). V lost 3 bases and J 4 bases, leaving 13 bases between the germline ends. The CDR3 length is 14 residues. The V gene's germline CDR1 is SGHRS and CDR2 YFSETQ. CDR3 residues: CASSWGLGAETQYF. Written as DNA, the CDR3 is TGCGCCAGCAGCTGGGGTTTGGGGGCAGAGACCCAGTACTTC.

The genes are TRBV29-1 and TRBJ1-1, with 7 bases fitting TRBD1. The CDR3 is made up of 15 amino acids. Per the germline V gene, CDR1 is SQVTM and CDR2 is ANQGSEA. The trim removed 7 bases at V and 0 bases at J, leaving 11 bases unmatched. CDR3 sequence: CSATGRTGLNTEAFF. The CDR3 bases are TGCAGCGCGACGGGACGGACAGGTTTGAACACTGAAGCTTTCTTT.